This T cell receptor (beta chain) was documented in a study of T-cell memory formation after mild COVID-19. Findings of the study overall: A second wave expanding day 15 to 37 was CD4+-biased; contracting clones were balanced. Cross-reactive memory seemingly joined, as some responding clones were found in pre-infection memory.

This CDR3 has 12 amino acids. The ends were cut back, 1 base at V and 10 bases at J, with 7 bases in the middle. Germline values: CDR1 MGHRA, CDR2 YSYEKL. TCRdb re-called the 5' RACE reads with MiXCR, one entry per CDR3 protein. The sample contains hundreds of thousands of distinct CDR3 sequences, 16% of which appear only once. The sample holds a few counts of this clonotype. Its antigen is unidentified. The sequencing sample was made of PBMCs or a T cell subset sorted from them (not recorded which). The clonotype comes from a man younger than 30 who had mild COVID-19 (a few samples of this study predate the infection). Cell type and time point are not known. The V call is TRBV4-1, the J call TRBJ1-4; D not certain. Here the CDR3 DNA reads TGCGCCAGCAGCCAAGGGACCCTAAAACTGTTTTTT. This codes for CASSQGTLKLFF.